This TCR beta chain was identified during a study of T cell changes during pregnancy in multiple sclerosis. This clone was detected only once. The CDR3 totals 19 residues. After removal of 2 bases from V and 8 bases from J, the junction contained 14 bases not matched to a gene. Per germline, CDR1 SGHTA and CDR2 FQGNSA. Profiling relied on immunoSEQ multiplex PCR, and the TCRdb table lists in-frame clones only, not all of them. This repertoire shows tens of thousands of clones, around 92% found once; its top ten account for 0.6% to 0.75%. The source was CD4+ T cells from peripheral blood mononuclear cells, collected in the third trimester of pregnancy. This sequence originates from a female donor with multiple sclerosis, enrolled in a pregnancy study. The chain has TRBV7-2 and TRBJ2-3; TRBD2 agrees at 15 bases. The CDR3 region has the DNA TGTGCCAGCAGCTTATCTCGGACTAGCGGGAGGGCCCTAAGCGGTACGCAGTATTTT. Translation gives CASSLSRTSGRALSGTQYF.